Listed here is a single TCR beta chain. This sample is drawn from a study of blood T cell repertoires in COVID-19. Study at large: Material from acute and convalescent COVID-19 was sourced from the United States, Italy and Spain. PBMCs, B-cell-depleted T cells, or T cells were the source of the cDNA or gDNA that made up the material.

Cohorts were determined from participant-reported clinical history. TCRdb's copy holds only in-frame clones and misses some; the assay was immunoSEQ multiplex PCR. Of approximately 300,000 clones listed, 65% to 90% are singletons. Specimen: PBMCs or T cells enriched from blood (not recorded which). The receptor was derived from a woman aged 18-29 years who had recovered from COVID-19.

This CDR3 reads CASSLAGTGYYGYTF. The DNA of the CDR3 is TGTGCCAGCAGTTTGGCCGGGACAGGGTACTATGGCTACACCTTC. The chain couples TRBV27 to TRBJ1-2; 9 bases are shared with TRBD1. The CDR3 sequence is 15 residues long. The germline CDR1 and CDR2 sequences are MNHEY and SMNVEV (reference sequence). The trim removed 3 bases at V and 3 bases at J, leaving 5 bases unmatched.